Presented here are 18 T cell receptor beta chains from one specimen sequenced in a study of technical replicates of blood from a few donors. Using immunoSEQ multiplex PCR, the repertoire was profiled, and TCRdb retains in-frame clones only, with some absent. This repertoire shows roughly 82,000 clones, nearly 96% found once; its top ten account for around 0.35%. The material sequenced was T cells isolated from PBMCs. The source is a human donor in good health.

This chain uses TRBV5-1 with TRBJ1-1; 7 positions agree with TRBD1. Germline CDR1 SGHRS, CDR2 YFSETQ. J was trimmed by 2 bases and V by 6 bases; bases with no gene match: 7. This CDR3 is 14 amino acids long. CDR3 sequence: CASTLQGPNTEAFF. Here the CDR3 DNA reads TGCGCCAGCACCCTACAGGGGCCAAACACTGAAGCTTTCTTT. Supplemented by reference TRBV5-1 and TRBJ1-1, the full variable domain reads KAGVTQTPRYLIKTRGQQVTLSCSPISGHRSVSWYQQTPGQGLQFLFEYFSETQRNKGNFPGRFSGRQFSNSRSEMNVSTLELGDSALYLCASTLQGPNTEAFFGQGTRLTVV.

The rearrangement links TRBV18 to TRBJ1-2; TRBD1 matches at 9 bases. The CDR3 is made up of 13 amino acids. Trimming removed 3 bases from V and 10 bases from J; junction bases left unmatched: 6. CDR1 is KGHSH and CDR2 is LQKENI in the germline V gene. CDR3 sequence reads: CASSPPDRGDYTF. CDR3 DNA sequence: TGTGCCAGCTCACCTCCGGACAGGGGCGACTACACCTTC.

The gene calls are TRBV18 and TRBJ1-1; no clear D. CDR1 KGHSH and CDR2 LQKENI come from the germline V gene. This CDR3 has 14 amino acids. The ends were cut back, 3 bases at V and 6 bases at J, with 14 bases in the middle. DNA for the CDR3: TGTGCCAGCTCACCTTCTGACCGGGGTCCTGAAGCTTTCTTT. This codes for CASSPSDRGPEAFF. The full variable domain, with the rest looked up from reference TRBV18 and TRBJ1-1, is NAGVMQNPRHLVRRRGQEARLRCSPMKGHSHVYWYRQLPEEGLKFMVYLQKENIIDESGMPKERFSAEFPKEGPSILRIQQVVRGDSAAYFCASSPSDRGPEAFFGQGTRLTVV.

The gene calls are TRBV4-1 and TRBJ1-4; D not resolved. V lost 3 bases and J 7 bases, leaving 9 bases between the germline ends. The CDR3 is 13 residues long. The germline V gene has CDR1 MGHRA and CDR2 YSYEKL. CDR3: CASSHGLGEKLFF. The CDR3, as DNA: TGCGCCAGCAGCCACGGGTTGGGTGAAAAACTGTTTTTT.

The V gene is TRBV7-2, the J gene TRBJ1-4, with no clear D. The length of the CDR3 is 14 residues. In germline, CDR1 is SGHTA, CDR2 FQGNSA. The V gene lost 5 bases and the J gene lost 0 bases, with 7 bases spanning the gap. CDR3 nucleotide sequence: TGTGCCAGCAGCCGTCCCCCAACTAATGAAAAACTGTTTTTT. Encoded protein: CASSRPPTNEKLFF.

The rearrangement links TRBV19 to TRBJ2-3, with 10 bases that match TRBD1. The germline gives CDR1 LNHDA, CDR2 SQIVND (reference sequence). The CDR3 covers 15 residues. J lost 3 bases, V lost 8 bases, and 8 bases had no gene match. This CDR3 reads CASRSTGQGTDTQYF. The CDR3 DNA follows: TGTGCCAGTCGATCAACGGGACAGGGGACAGATACGCAGTATTTT.

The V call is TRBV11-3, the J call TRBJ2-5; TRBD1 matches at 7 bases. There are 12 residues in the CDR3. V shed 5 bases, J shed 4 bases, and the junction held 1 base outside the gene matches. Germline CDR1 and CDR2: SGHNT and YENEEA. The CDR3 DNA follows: TGTGCCAGCAGCACAGGGGCAGAGACCCAGTACTTC. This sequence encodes CASSTGAETQYF. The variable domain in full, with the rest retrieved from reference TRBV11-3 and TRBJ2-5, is EAGVVQSPRYKIIEKKQPVAFWCNPISGHNTLYWYLQNLGQGPELLIRYENEEAVDDSQLPKDRFSAERLKGVDSTLKIQPAELGDSAVYLCASSTGAETQYFGPGTRLLVL.

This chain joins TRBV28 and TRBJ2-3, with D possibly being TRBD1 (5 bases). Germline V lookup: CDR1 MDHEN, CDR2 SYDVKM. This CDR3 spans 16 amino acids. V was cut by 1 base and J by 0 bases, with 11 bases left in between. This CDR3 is CASSLSPGHSTDTQYF. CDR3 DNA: TGTGCCAGCAGTTTATCCCCAGGGCATAGCACAGATACGCAGTATTTT.

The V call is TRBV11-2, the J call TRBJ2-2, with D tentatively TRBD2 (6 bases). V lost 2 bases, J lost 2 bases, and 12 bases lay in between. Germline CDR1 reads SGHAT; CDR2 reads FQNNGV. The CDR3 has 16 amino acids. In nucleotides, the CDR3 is TGTGCCAGCAGCTTAACTGGCGGACTAAACACCGGGGAGCTGTTTTTT. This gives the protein CASSLTGGLNTGELFF.

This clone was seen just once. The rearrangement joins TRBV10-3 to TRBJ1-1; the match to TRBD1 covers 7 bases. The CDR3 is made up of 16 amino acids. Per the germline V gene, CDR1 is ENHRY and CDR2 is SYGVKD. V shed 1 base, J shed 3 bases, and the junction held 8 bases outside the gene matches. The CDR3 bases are TGTGCCATCAGTGAGTTTGGGACAGCCCAGGACACTGAAGCTTTCTTT. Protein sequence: CAISEFGTAQDTEAFF.

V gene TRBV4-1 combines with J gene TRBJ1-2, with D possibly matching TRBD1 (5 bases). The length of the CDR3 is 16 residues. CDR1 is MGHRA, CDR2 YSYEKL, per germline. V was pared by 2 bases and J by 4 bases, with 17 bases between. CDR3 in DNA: TGCGCCAGCAGCCAATCACCGACGGACAAGGGCTATGGCTACACCTTC. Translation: CASSQSPTDKGYGYTF.

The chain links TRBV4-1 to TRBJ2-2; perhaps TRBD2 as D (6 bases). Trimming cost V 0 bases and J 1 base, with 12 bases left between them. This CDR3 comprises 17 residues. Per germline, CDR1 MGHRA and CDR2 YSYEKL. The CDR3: CASSQDLLGGNTGELFF. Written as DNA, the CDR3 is TGCGCCAGCAGCCAAGATCTCTTGGGGGGGAACACCGGGGAGCTGTTTTTT.

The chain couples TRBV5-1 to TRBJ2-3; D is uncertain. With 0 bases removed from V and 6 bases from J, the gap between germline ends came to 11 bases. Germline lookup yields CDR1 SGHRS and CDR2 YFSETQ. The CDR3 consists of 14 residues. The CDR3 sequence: CASSLDREMDTQYF. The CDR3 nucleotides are TGCGCCAGCAGCTTGGATCGAGAGATGGATACGCAGTATTTT.

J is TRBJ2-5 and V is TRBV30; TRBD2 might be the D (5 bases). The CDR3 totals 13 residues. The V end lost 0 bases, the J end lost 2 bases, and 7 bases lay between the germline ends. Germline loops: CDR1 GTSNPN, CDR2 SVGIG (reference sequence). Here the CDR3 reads CAWSVGGQETQYF. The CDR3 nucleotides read TGTGCCTGGAGTGTTGGAGGACAAGAGACCCAGTACTTC.

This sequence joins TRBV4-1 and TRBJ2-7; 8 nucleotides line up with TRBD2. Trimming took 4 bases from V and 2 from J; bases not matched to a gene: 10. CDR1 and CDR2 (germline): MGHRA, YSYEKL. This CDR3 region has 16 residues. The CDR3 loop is CASSLRTAGVAYEQYF. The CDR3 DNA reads TGCGCCAGCAGCCTCCGAACAGCGGGAGTTGCCTACGAGCAGTACTTC.

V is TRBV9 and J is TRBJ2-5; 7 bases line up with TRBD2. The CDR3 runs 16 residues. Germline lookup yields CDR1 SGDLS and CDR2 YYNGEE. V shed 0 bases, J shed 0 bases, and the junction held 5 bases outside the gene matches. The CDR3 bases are TGTGCCAGCAGCGTAGATCCAGCGGGAAACCAAGAGACCCAGTACTTC. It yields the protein CASSVDPAGNQETQYF.

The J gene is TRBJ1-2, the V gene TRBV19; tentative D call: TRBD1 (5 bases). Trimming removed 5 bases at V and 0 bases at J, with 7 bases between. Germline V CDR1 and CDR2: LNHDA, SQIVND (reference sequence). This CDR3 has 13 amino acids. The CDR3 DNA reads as TGTGCCAGTAGTGTGGACACTAACTATGGCTACACCTTC. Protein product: CASSVDTNYGYTF. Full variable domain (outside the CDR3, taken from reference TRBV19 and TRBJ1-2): DGGITQSPKYLFRKEGQNVTLSCEQNLNHDAMYWYRQDPGQGLRLIYYSQIVNDFQKGDIAEGYSVSREKKESFPLTVTSAQKNPTAFYLCASSVDTNYGYTFGSGTRLTVV.

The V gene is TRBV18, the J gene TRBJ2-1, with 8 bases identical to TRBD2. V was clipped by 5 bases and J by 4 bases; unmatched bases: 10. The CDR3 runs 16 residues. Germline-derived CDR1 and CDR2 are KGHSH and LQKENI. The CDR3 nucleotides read TGTGCCAGCTCATACGATCCCGGGACTAGTTACAATGAGCAGTTCTTC. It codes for CASSYDPGTSYNEQFF.